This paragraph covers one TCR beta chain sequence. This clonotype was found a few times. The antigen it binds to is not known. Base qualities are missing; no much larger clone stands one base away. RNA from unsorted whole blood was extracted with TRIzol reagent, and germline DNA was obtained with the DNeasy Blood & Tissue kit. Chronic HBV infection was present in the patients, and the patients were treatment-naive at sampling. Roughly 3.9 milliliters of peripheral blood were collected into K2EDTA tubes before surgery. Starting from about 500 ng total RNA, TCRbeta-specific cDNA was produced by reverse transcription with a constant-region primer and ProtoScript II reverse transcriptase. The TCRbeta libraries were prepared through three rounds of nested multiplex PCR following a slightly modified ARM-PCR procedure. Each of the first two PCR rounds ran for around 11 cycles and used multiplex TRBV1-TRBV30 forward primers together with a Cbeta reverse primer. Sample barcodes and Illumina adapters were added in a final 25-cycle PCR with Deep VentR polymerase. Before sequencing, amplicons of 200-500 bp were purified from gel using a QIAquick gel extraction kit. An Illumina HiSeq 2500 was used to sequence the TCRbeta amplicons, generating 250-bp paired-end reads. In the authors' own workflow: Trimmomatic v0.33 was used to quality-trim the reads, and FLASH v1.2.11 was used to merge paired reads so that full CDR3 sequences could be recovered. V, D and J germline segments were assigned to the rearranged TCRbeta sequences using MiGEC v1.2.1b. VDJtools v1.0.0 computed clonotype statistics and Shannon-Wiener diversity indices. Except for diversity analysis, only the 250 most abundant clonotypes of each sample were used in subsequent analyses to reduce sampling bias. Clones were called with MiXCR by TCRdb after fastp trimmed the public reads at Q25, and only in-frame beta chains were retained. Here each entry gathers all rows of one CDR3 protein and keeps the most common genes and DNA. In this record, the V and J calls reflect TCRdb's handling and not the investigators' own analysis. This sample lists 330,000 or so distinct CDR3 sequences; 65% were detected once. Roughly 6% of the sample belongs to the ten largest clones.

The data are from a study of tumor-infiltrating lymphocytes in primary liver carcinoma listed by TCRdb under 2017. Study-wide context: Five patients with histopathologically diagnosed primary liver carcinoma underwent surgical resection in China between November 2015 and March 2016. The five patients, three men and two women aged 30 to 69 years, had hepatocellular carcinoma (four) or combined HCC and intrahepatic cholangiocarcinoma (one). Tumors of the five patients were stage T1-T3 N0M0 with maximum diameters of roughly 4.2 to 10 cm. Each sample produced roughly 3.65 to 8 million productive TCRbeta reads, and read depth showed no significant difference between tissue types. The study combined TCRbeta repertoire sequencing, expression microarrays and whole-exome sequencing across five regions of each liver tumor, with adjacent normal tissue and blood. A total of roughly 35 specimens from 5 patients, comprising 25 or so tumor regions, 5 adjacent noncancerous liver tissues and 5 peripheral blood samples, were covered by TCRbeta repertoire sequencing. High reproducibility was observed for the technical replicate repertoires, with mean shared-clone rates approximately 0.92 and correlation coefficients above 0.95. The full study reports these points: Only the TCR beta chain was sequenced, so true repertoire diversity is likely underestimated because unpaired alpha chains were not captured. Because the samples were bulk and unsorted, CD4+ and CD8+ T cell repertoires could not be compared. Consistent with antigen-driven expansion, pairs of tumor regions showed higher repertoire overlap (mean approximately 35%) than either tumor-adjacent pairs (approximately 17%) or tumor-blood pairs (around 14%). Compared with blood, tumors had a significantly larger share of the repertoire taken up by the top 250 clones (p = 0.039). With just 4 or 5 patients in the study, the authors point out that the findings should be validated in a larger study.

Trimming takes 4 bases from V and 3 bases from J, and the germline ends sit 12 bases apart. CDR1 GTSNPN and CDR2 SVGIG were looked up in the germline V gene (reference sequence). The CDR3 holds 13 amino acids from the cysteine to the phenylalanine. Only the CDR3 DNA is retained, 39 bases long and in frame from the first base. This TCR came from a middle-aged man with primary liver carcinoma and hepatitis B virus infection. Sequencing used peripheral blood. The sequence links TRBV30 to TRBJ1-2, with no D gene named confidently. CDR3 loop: CAWNNNGDYGYTF. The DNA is TGTGCCTGGAATAACAATGGGGACTATGGCTACACCTTC.